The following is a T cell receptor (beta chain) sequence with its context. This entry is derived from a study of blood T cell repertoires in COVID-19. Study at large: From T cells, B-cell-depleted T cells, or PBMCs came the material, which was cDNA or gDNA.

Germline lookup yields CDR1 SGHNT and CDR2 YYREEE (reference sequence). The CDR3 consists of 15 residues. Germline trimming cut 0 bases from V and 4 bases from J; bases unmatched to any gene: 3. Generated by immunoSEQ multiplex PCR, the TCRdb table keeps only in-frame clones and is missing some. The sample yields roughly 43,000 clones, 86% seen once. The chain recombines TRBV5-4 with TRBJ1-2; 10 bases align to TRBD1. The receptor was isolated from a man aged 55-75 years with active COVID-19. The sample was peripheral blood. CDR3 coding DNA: TGTGCCAGCAGCTTGGCCGACAGGGGGCTCTATGGCTACACCTTC. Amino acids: CASSLADRGLYGYTF.